This T cell receptor (beta chain) was recorded in a study of blood T cell repertoires in COVID-19. On the study more broadly: The samples span acute and convalescent COVID-19 from the United States, Italy and Spain. The analysed material was cDNA or gDNA that came from T cells, B-cell-depleted T cells, or PBMCs.

V was trimmed by 6 bases and J by 3 bases, leaving 8 bases between them. CDR3 size: 13 residues. The germline V gene encodes CDR1 MNHEY and CDR2 SVGAGI. Method: immunoSEQ multiplex PCR; TCRdb's copy keeps in-frame clones and lacks some. This table has about 100,000 clones, 90% to 95% appearing once. The TCR comes from a man in his 60s with acute or convalescent COVID-19. The sequenced sample was peripheral blood. The rearrangement uses TRBV6-5 and TRBJ1-4; no clear D. Here the CDR3 DNA reads TGTGCCAGCAGGGGCGAACCTAATGAAAAACTGTTTTTT. It translates to CASRGEPNEKLFF.